This T cell receptor (beta chain) was identified in a study of T cell changes during pregnancy in multiple sclerosis. Method: immunoSEQ multiplex PCR; TCRdb's copy keeps in-frame clones and lacks some. Of approximately 30,000 clones listed, almost 90% are singletons. CDR3 length: 13 amino acids. V lost 3 bases and J 9 bases, leaving 16 bases between the germline ends. CDR1 SGDLS and CDR2 YYNGEE come from the germline V gene. The origin of this receptor is a female donor with multiple sclerosis, enrolled in a pregnancy study. The V and J genes are TRBV9 and TRBJ2-7, with a possible D match to TRBD1 (5 bases). The material was CD8+ T cells from peripheral blood mononuclear cells, obtained in the second trimester of pregnancy. Here the CDR3 reads CASSADTGLGQYF. Written as DNA, the CDR3 is TGTGCCAGCAGCGCGGACACTGGCTTGGGGCAGTACTTC. The full variable domain, its missing parts supplied by reference TRBV9 and TRBJ2-7, is DSGVTQTPKHLITATGQRVTLRCSPRSGDLSVYWYQQSLDQGLQFLIQYYNGEERAKGNILERFSAQQFPDLHSELNLSSLELGDSALYFCASSADTGLGQYFGPGTRLTVT.